This paragraph covers one T cell receptor (beta chain) sequence. Its recognized antigen is unknown. No much larger clone exists at a distance of one base, and base qualities are not known. This entry is derived from a study of blood T cell repertoires in COVID-19 (dated by TCRdb to the early 2020s). Background on the whole study: Samples covering the acute and convalescent phases of COVID-19 were provided by collaborators in the United States, Italy and Spain. The material from the prospective study consisted of cDNA or gDNA derived from T cells, B-cell-depleted T cells, or PBMCs. Deeply sampled blood TCRbeta repertoires from subjects exposed to, actively infected with, or recovered from COVID-19 were included in the dataset. The repertoires were made available in a free public database intended to serve as a resource for research on the immune response to SARS-CoV-2. Samples were obtained from the ongoing ImmuneRACE study (first 160 participants) and from 1,254 subjects provided by 6 global collaborators. Nearly every sample came with metadata listing a de-identified subject ID, COVID-19 status, age in years and sex. HLA class I and class II types, where available, came from metadata supplied by the sample provider rather than from assay-based typing. Overall study results and their limits: Clinical and demographic metadata were provided uncurated, with the amount varying by source and participant.

The immunoSEQ Assay, a bias-controlled multiplex PCR, was used to amplify TCRbeta CDR3 regions from genomic DNA. Per the source publication's procedure: Within the assay, amplification of reference gene primers was used to estimate how many nucleated cells each sample contained. To quantify the absolute abundance of each unique TCRbeta CDR3 rearrangement, sequence reads were collapsed and filtered. For each sample, productive Simpson clonality was calculated as the square root of Simpson's diversity index over productive rearrangements. This immuneACCESS table, as held by TCRdb, lists in-frame sequences with V and J called but not all clones. Of the missing ones, under half trace to an unresolved V gene in checked studies; the others have no known cause. The V and J calls and the clone size are those of that table, but D and trimming were determined from the DNA. The sample yields about 220,000 clones; 85% to 90% were counted once. The ten largest account for about 3.5% of the sample.

Enrolling through a virtual design, the prospective study's participants ranged in age from roughly 18 to 100 years and lived across 24 United States geographic areas. In the prospective study, participants were assigned to cohorts based on the clinical history participants reported in a screening survey and a study questionnaire. Each participant in the prospective study had whole blood, serum and a nasopharyngeal or oropharyngeal swab collected by mobile phlebotomists. Over a 2-month period, participants in the prospective study had the option of providing additional blood draws and questionnaires. Before DNA extraction, blood samples from the prospective study were shipped at room temperature or frozen. This clonotype was obtained from a woman aged 18 to 35 in a cohort exposed to, infected with or recovered from COVID-19 (not recorded which). Sequencing used PBMCs or T cells enriched from blood (not recorded which).

The DNA is as follows: TGTGCCAGCAGCGTGGGGCTCAACAATGAGCAGTTCTTC. Translated, it gives CASSVGLNNEQFF. The rearrangement joined TRBV9 to TRBJ2-1; TRBD1 is a weak D gene call, 5 bases matching. The germline V gene gives CDR1 as SGDLS and CDR2 as YYNGEE. From the cysteine up to the phenylalanine, the CDR3 has a length of 13 residues. Left in the record is the CDR3 DNA by itself, 39 bases read in frame from the first base. V and J are truncated by 2 bases and 5 bases respectively, leaving an intervening sequence of 8 bases.